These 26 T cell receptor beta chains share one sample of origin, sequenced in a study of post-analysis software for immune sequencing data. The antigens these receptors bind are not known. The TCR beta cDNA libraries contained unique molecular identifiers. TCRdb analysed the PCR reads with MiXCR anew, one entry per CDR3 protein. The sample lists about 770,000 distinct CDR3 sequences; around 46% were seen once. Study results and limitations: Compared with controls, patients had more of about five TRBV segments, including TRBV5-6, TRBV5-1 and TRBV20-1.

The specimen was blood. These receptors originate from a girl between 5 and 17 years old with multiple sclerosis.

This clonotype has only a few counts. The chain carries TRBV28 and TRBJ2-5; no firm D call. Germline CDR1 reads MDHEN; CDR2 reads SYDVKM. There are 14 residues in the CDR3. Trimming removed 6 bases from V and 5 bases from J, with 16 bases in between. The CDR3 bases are TGTGCCAGCAGCGCCCAGTCTCTCGGGGAGACCCAGTACTTC. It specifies CASSAQSLGETQYF.

CDR3 residues: CASSLGAGGHDEQYF. In DNA, the CDR3 is TGTGCCAGCAGCTTAGGGGCAGGGGGCCACGACGAGCAGTACTTC. V and J are TRBV3-1 and TRBJ2-7; 8 bases fit TRBD1. The V gene end was trimmed by 5 bases and the J gene end by 5 bases; junction bases not matched to a gene: 11. Germline CDR1 reads LGHDT; CDR2 reads YNNKEL (reference sequence). CDR3 length: 15 amino acids.

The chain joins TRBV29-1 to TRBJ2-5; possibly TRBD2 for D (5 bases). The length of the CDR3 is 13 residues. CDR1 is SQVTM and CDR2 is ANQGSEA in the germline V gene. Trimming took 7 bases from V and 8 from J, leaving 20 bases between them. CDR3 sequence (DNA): TGCAGCGGAATAGAACTAGGTGGAGAAACCCAGTACTTC. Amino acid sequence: CSGIELGGETQYF.

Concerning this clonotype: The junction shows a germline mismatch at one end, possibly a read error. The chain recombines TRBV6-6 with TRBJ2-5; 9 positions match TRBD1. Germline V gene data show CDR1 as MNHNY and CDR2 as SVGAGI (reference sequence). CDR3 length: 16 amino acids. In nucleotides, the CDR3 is TGTACCAGCAGTTACTCTGATACAGGGGGCGCAAAGACCCAGTACTTC. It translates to CTSSYSDTGGAKTQYF.

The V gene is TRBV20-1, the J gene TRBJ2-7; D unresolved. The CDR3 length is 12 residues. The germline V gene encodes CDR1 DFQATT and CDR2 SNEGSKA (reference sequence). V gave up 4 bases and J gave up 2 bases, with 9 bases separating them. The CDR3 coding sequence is TGCAGTGCTATGGCAGTACCCTACGAGCAGTACTTC. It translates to CSAMAVPYEQYF.

This chain's CDR3 is CASSFGSLAHDDEQFF. The CDR3 coding sequence is TGTGCCAGCAGCTTCGGATCCCTAGCGCACGACGATGAGCAGTTCTTC. The chain recombines TRBV13 with TRBJ2-1; D might be TRBD2 (6 bases). The germline V gene has CDR1 PRHDT and CDR2 FYEKMQ (reference sequence). Trimming removed 3 bases at V and 8 bases at J, with 20 bases between. The CDR3 contains 16 residues. Combining the CDR3 with reference TRBV13 and TRBJ2-1 gives the whole variable domain AAGVIQSPRHLIKEKRETATLKCYPIPRHDTVYWYQQGPGQDPQFLISFYEKMQSDKGSIPDRFSAQQFSDYHSELNMSSLELGDSALYFCASSFGSLAHDDEQFFGPGTRLTVL.

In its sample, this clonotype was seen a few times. The CDR3 DNA follows: TGTGCCAGCAGCTCTACAGGGGAGAGTAACTATGGCTACACCTTC. Residues: CASSSTGESNYGYTF. The chain carries TRBV6-6 and TRBJ1-2, with 7 positions matching TRBD1. After removal of 6 bases from V and 1 base from J, the junction contained 8 bases not matched to a gene. The CDR3 is 15 amino acids. CDR1 is MNHNY, CDR2 SVGAGI, per germline (reference sequence).

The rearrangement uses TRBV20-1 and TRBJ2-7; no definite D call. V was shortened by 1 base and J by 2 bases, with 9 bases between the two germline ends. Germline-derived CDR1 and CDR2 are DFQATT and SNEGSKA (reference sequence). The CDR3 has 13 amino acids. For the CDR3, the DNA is TGCAGTGCTAGAGGGGTCAGCCCCTACGAGCAGTACTTC. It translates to CSARGVSPYEQYF.

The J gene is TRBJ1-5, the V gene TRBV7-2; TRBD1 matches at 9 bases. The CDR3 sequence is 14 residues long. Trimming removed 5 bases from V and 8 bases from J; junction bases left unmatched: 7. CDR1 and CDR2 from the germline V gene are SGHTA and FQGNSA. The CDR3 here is CTSSQGQGREPQHF. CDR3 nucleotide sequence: TGTACCAGCAGCCAGGGACAGGGCAGAGAGCCCCAGCATTTT.

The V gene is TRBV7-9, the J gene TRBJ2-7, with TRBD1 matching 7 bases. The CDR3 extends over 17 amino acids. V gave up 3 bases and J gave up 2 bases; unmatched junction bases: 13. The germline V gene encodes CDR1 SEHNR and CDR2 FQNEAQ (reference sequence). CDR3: CASSLPLSGTDTYEQYF. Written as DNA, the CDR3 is TGTGCCAGCAGCTTGCCCCTATCCGGGACAGACACCTACGAGCAGTACTTC.

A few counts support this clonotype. The CDR3 DNA reads as TGTGCCATCAGTGAGACCGGGACAGTCCTCGACAATGAGCAGTTCTTC. Amino acid sequence: CAISETGTVLDNEQFF. The V gene is TRBV10-3, the J gene TRBJ2-1; 7 bases fit TRBD1. The CDR3 totals 16 residues. CDR1 and CDR2 from the germline V gene are ENHRY and SYGVKD. V was clipped by 2 bases and J by 5 bases; unmatched bases: 9.

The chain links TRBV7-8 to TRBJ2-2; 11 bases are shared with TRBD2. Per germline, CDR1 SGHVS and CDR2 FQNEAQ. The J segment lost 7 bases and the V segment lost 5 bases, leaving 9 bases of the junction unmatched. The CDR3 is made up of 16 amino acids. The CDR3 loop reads CASSPGTSGTDGELFF. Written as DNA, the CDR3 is TGTGCCAGCAGCCCGGGGACTAGCGGAACGGACGGGGAGCTGTTTTTT. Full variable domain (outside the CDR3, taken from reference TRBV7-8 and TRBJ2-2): GAGVSQSPRYKVAKRGQDVALRCDPISGHVSLFWYQQALGQGPEFLTYFQNEAQLDKSGLPSDRFFAERPEGSVSTLKIQRTQQEDSAVYLCASSPGTSGTDGELFFGEGSRLTVL.

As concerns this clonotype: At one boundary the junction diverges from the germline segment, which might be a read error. The CDR3 bases are TGTACCACCAGCGGAGGACATCCCCAGGGGGCTCTCTCTTTAACGCGGGGCTACACCTTC. It is translated as CTTSGGHPQGALSLTRGYTF. The chain uses TRBV15 and TRBJ1-2, with 8 bases matching TRBD1. The CDR3 spans 20 residues. The germline V gene encodes CDR1 LNHNV and CDR2 YYDKDF (reference sequence).

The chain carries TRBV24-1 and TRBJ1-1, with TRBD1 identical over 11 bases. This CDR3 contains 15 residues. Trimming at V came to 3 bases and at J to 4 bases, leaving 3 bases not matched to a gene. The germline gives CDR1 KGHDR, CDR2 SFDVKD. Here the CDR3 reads CATSDPGTGGTEAFF. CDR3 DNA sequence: TGTGCCACCAGTGATCCGGGGACAGGGGGCACTGAAGCTTTCTTT.

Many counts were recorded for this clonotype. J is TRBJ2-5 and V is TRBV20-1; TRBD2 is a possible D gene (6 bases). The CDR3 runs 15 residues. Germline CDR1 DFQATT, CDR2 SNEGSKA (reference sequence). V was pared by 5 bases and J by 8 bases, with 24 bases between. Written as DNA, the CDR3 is TGCAGTGCTGAGAGCCCAGGACCGGGGGTCGGAACCCAGTACTTC. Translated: CSAESPGPGVGTQYF.

The DNA for the CDR3 is TGTGCCAGCGCGGCATCTTATAGCAATCAGCCCCAGCATTTT. Amino acids: CASAASYSNQPQHF. V is TRBV6-5 and J is TRBJ1-5, with D uncertain. This CDR3 spans 14 amino acids. CDR1 and CDR2 from the germline V gene are MNHEY and SVGAGI. V lost 8 bases, J lost 0 bases, and 11 bases lay in between.

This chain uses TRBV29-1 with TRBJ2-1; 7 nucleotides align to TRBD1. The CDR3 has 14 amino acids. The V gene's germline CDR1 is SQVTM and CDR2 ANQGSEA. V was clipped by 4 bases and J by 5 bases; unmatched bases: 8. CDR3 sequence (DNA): TGCAGCGTTGCGGGTCCCAGGGGGAACAATGAGCAGTTCTTC. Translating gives CSVAGPRGNNEQFF.

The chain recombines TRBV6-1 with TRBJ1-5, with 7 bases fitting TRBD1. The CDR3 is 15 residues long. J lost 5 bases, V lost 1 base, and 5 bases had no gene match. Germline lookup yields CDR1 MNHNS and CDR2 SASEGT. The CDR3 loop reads CASSEENRGYQPQHF. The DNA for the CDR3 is TGTGCCAGCAGTGAAGAAAACAGGGGCTATCAGCCCCAGCATTTT.

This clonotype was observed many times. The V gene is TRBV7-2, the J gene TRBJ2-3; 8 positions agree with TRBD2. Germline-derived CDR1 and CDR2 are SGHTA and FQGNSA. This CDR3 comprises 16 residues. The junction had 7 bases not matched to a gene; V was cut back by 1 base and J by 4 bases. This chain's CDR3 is CASSLDGRASPDTQYF. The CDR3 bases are TGTGCCAGCAGCTTAGACGGGAGGGCCTCCCCAGATACGCAGTATTTT.

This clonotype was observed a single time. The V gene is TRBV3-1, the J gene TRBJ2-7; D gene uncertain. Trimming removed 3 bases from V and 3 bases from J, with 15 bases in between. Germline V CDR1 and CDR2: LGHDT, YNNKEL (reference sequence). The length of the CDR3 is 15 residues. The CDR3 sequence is CASSQEPQSGYEQYF. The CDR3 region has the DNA TGTGCCAGCAGCCAGGAGCCGCAGTCGGGCTACGAGCAGTACTTC.

Here the CDR3 reads CASSYKQGSEAFF. In DNA, the CDR3 is TGTGCCAGCAGCTACAAACAGGGTTCCGAAGCTTTCTTT. This chain uses TRBV27 with TRBJ1-1, with D possibly being TRBD1 (6 bases). The germline gives CDR1 MNHEY, CDR2 SMNVEV (reference sequence). The V and J ends lost 6 bases and 8 bases respectively, with 16 bases between them. The CDR3 length is 13 residues.

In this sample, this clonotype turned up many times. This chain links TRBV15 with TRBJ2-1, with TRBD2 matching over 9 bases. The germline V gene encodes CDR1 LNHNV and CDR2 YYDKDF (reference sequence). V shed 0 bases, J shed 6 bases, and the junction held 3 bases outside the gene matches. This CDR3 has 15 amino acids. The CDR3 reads CATSREREGFNEQFF. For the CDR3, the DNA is TGTGCCACCAGCAGAGAGCGGGAGGGTTTCAATGAGCAGTTCTTC.

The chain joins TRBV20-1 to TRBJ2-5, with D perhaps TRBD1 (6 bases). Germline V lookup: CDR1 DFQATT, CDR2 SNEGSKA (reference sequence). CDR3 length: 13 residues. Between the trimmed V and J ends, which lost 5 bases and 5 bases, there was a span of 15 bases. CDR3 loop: CSADQGLWETQYF. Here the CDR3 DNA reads TGCAGTGCTGATCAGGGGCTATGGGAGACCCAGTACTTC.

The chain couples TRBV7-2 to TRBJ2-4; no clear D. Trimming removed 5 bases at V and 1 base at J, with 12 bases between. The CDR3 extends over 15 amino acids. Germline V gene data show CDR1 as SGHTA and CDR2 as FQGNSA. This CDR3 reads CASSLVWAAKNIQYF. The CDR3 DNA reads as TGTGCCAGCAGCCTGGTATGGGCCGCCAAAAACATTCAGTACTTC.

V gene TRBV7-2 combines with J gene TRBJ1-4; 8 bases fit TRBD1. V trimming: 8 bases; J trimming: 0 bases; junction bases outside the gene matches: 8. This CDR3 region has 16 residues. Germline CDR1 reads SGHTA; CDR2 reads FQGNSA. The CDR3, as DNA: TGTGCCAGCTCCCGGGACAGGATAACAACTAATGAAAAACTGTTTTTT. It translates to CASSRDRITTNEKLFF.

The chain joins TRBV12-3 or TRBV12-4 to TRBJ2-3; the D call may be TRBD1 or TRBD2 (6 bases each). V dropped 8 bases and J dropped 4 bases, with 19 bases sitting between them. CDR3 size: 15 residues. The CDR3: CASLPELGGSDTQYF. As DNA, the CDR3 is TGTGCCAGCCTACCGGAACTAGGGGGGTCAGATACGCAGTATTTT.